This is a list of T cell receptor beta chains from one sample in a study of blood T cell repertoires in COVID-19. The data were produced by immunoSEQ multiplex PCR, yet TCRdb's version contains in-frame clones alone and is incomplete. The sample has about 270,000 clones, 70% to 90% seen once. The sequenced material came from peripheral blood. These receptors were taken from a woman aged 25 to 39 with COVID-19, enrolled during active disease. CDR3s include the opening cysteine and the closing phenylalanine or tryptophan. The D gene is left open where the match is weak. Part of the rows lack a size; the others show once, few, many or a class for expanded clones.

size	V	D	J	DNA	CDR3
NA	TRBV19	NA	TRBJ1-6	TGTGCCAGTACTTCTAGAGGTCCGGCTTCACCCCTCCACTTT	CASTSRGPASPLHF
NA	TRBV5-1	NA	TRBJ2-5	TGCGCCAGCAGCTTGGGTCTAACCCAAGAGACCCAGTACTTC	CASSLGLTQETQYF
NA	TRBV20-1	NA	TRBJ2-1	TGCAGTGCTGGCCCGTACAATGAGCAGTTCTTC	CSAGPYNEQFF
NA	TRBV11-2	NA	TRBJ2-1	TGTGCCAGCAGCCAGACAGCAGAAGCTTACAATGAGCAGTTCTTC	CASSQTAEAYNEQFF
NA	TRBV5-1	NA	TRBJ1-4	TGCGCCAGCAGCTTGGGGATTACAGCCGGGCAGGGGTATAATGAAAAACTGTTTTTT	CASSLGITAGQGYNEKLFF
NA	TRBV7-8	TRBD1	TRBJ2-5	TGTGCCAGCAGTTATCAGGGGACAGGTCAAGAGACCCAGTACTTC	CASSYQGTGQETQYF
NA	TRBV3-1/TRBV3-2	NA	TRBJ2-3	TGTGCCAGCAGCCAAGGGCCAACAGATACGCAGTATTTT	CASSQGPTDTQYF
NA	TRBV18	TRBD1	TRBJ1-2	TGTGCCAGCTCCCGGGACAGGGACGTTTATGGCTACACCTTC	CASSRDRDVYGYTF
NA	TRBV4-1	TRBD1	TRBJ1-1	TGCGCCAGCAGCCAAGCGGGGACAGGGAACACTGAAGCTTTCTTT	CASSQAGTGNTEAFF
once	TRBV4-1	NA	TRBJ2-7	TGCGCCAGCAGCCAAGCTACAGGACAGCCGACCTACGAGCAGTACTTC	CASSQATGQPTYEQYF
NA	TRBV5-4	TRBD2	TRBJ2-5	TGTGCCAGCAGCTACGGGACTAGCGGACAAGAGACCCAGTACTTC	CASSYGTSGQETQYF
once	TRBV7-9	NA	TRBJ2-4	TGTGCCAGCAGCTTAGCGCTTCAGGGGTCCAAAAACATTCAGTACTTC	CASSLALQGSKNIQYF
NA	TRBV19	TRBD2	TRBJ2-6	TGTGCCAGTAGTCTCCTACTAGCGGGCCCCTCTGGGGCCAACGTCCTGACTTTC	CASSLLLAGPSGANVLTF
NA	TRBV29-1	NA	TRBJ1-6	TGCAGCCCCGGGGAATTCACCAACGAAATGAATTCACCCCTCCACTTT	CSPGEFTNEMNSPLHF
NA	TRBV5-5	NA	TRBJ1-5	TGTGCCAGCAGCCCCTGGGGGGGTTTCGACAGCAATCAGCCCCAGCATTTT	CASSPWGGFDSNQPQHF
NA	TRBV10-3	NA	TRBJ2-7	TGTGCCATCAGTGACGAGGGAAAGCAGTACTTC	CAISDEGKQYF
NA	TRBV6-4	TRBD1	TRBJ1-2	TGTGCCAGCAGTGACCCTAAGACAGGGAACTATGGCTACACCTTC	CASSDPKTGNYGYTF
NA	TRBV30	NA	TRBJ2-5	TGTGCCTGGAGTGTACAGGCGCCCAAGTACTTC	CAWSVQAPKYF
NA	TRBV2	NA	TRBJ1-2	TGTGCCAGCAGCCTCAGCGCGGGGGGCGACTATGGCTACACCTTC	CASSLSAGGDYGYTF
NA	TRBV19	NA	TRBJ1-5	TGTGCCAGTAGTACCGACAGAAAACCTTATAGCAATCAGCCCCAGCATTTT	CASSTDRKPYSNQPQHF
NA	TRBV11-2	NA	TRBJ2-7	TGTGCCAGCAGCCCAAGCCCGGCAGGGGTGACTTACGAGCAGTACTTC	CASSPSPAGVTYEQYF
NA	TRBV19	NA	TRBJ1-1	TGTGCCAGTCGCGGACAGCTAAGTGAAGCTTTCTTT	CASRGQLSEAFF
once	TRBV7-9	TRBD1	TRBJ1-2	TGTGCCAGCAGAGAGTCCGGGACAGGGGGCGACGGCTACACCTTC	CASRESGTGGDGYTF
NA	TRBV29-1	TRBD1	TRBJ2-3	TGCAGCGTTGAAGGTTCCTCGACAGGGCGGGCAGATACGCAGTATTTT	CSVEGSSTGRADTQYF
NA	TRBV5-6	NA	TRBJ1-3	TGTGCCAGCAGCTTGTTACAGGCTGGAAACACCATATATTTT	CASSLLQAGNTIYF
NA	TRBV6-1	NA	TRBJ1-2	TGTGCCAGCAGTGAAGCTGGGGCCGTAGCTCATGGCTACACCTTC	CASSEAGAVAHGYTF
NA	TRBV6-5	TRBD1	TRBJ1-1	TGTGCCAGCAGTTGGGCGACAGGGTTTACTGAAGCTTTCTTT	CASSWATGFTEAFF
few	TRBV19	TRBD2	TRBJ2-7	TGTGCCAGTAGTAGCAGAACGGGGGGATCCTACGAGCAGTACTTC	CASSSRTGGSYEQYF
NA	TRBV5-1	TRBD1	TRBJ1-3	TGCGCCAGCAGCTTGGGGGGGCGACAGGGCGCTGGAAACACCATATATTTT	CASSLGGRQGAGNTIYF